The 27 T cell receptor beta chains in this list originate from one sample, sequenced in a study of blood T cell repertoires in COVID-19. Here immunoSEQ multiplex PCR was the method, and the copy in TCRdb shows in-frame clones only, minus some. The data show 80,000 or so clones, about four fifths seen once. Sample: peripheral blood. The origin of the receptors is a human donor in a cohort sampled during active COVID-19.

The gene calls are TRBV6-2 or TRBV6-3 and TRBJ1-1; D may be TRBD1 (6 bases). Germline CDR1 is MNHEY and CDR2 is SVGEGT. Trimming pared 3 bases from V and 1 base from J, leaving 18 bases between. CDR3 size: 17 residues. This CDR3 reads CASSYGLTGPPNTEAFF. In DNA, the CDR3 is TGTGCCAGCAGTTATGGTTTGACAGGCCCCCCGAACACTGAAGCTTTCTTT.

The chain links TRBV5-1 to TRBJ2-3, with TRBD2 matching over 12 bases. The CDR3 extends over 14 amino acids. The ends lost 3 bases at V and 6 bases at J; junction bases unmatched: 2. The V gene's germline CDR1 is SGHRS and CDR2 YFSETQ. CDR3 in DNA: TGCGCCAGCAGCTCGACTAGCGGGGGTGATACGCAGTATTTT. Translation: CASSSTSGGDTQYF.

This clone has more than one count but fewer than ten. V gene TRBV6-2 or TRBV6-3 combines with J gene TRBJ2-7; D is ambiguous. Germline V lookup: CDR1 MNHEY, CDR2 SVGEGT. Trimming removed 0 bases from V and 6 bases from J, with 3 bases in between. The length of the CDR3 is 11 residues. In nucleotides, the CDR3 is TGTGCCAGCAGTTACTCGAGCGAGCAGTACTTC. Amino acids: CASSYSSEQYF.

The chain has TRBV19 and TRBJ1-5; D perhaps matches TRBD1 (6 bases). Per germline, CDR1 LNHDA and CDR2 SQIVND (reference sequence). V was shortened by 4 bases and J by 0 bases, with 13 bases between the two germline ends. This CDR3 comprises 16 residues. This CDR3 reads CASSTTGQYSNQPQHF. As DNA, the CDR3 is TGTGCCAGTAGTACTACAGGGCAATATAGCAATCAGCCCCAGCATTTT. Complete variable domain (other parts from reference TRBV19 and TRBJ1-5): DGGITQSPKYLFRKEGQNVTLSCEQNLNHDAMYWYRQDPGQGLRLIYYSQIVNDFQKGDIAEGYSVSREKKESFPLTVTSAQKNPTAFYLCASSTTGQYSNQPQHFGDGTRLSIL.

J is TRBJ1-2 and V is TRBV7-6; D may be TRBD1 (5 bases). CDR3 length: 16 amino acids. CDR1 is SGHVS, CDR2 FNYEAQ, per germline. V lost 1 base and J 7 bases, leaving 19 bases between the germline ends. CDR3 sequence (DNA): TGTGCCAGCAGCTTAGGGTTCCGGCCCGGGGGGGGTGGCTACACCTTC. Its translation is CASSLGFRPGGGGYTF.

The rearrangement joins TRBV12-3 or TRBV12-4 to TRBJ2-7, with 8 bases lining up with TRBD2. The CDR3 is 13 amino acids. After removal of 6 bases from V and 3 bases from J, the junction contained 4 bases not matched to a gene. The CDR3, as DNA: TGTGCCAGCAGATTGGGACTAGTCTACGAGCAGTACTTC. Amino acid sequence: CASRLGLVYEQYF.

The chain recombines TRBV3-1 (or the pseudogene TRBV3-2) with TRBJ2-7; TRBD2 agrees at 14 bases. The CDR3 loop spans 15 amino acids. V lost 6 bases to trimming and J lost 2 bases; unmatched junction nucleotides: 3. CDR1 is LGHDT and CDR2 is YNNKEL in the germline V gene (reference sequence). CDR3: CASRRTSGGPYEQYF. CDR3 in DNA: TGTGCCAGCAGGCGGACTAGCGGGGGGCCCTACGAGCAGTACTTC.

The chain recombines TRBV27 with TRBJ1-2, with D maybe TRBD1 (5 bases). This CDR3 comprises 11 residues. CDR1 MNHEY and CDR2 SMNVEV come from the germline V gene (reference sequence). The V end was cut by 2 bases, the J end by 8 bases, with 6 bases between. CDR3 in DNA: TGTGCCAGCAGTTTACGGGGGGGCTACACCTTC. Translation gives CASSLRGGYTF.

The chain joins TRBV5-6 to TRBJ2-5; D gene uncertain. The CDR3 spans 12 residues. Germline CDR1 reads SGHDT; CDR2 reads YYEEEE. V was shortened by 2 bases and J by 5 bases, with 7 bases between the two germline ends. The CDR3 reads CASSLPQETQYF. The CDR3 DNA reads as TGTGCCAGCAGCTTACCCCAGGAGACCCAGTACTTC.

The chain couples TRBV2 to TRBJ2-7; perhaps TRBD1 as D (6 bases). In germline, CDR1 is SNHLY, CDR2 FYNNEI. Trimming removed 6 bases from V and 2 bases from J, with 8 bases in between. This CDR3 is built from 12 residues. CDR3 coding DNA: TGTGCCAGCAGGGGACATACCTACGAGCAGTACTTC. The encoded protein is CASRGHTYEQYF.

The rearrangement joins TRBV5-5 to TRBJ2-7, with 11 bases matching TRBD1. This CDR3 has 16 amino acids. The junction had 9 bases not matched to a gene; V was cut back by 4 bases and J by 3 bases. Germline loops: CDR1 SGHKS, CDR2 YYEKEE (reference sequence). The CDR3: CASSPQWTGGIYEQYF. CDR3 bases: TGTGCCAGCAGCCCGCAATGGACAGGGGGCATCTACGAGCAGTACTTC.

The rearrangement links TRBV11-2 to TRBJ2-5; 7 nucleotides match TRBD2. The CDR3 contains 14 residues. Germline assignment: CDR1 SGHAT and CDR2 FQNNGV. J lost 6 bases, V lost 5 bases, and 9 bases had no gene match. The CDR3 region has the DNA TGTGCCAGCAGCATCCGACTAGCCGAGAAGACCCAGTACTTC. This gives the protein CASSIRLAEKTQYF.

The chain carries TRBV6-4 and TRBJ2-7; 7 nucleotides line up with TRBD2. V lost 2 bases and J lost 6; bases outside the gene matches: 10. This CDR3 has 15 residues. The germline V gene has CDR1 MRHNA and CDR2 SNTAGT. CDR3 bases: TGTGCCAGCAGTGACAGTCTAGCGGCCCCAAGCGAGCAGTACTTC. Its protein product is CASSDSLAAPSEQYF.

The chain employs TRBV7-8 and TRBJ1-2; D not resolved. This CDR3 contains 12 residues. The V end lost 1 base, the J end lost 8 bases, and 8 bases lay between the germline ends. Germline V gives CDR1 SGHVS, CDR2 FQNEAQ. The CDR3 nucleotides are TGTGCCAGCAGCTTAGGTGGAGGGGGCTACACCTTC. Translation: CASSLGGGGYTF.

The chain links TRBV3-1 (or the pseudogene TRBV3-2) to TRBJ1-6; 8 nucleotides match TRBD1. Germline loops: CDR1 LGHDT, CDR2 YNNKEL (reference sequence). V lost 1 base, J lost 8 bases, and 4 bases stayed unmatched. The CDR3 has 15 residues. CDR3 amino acids: CASSQVRDRYSPLHF. The CDR3 nucleotides read TGTGCCAGCAGCCAAGTCCGGGACAGGTATTCACCCCTCCACTTT.

V usage is TRBV29-1 and J usage is TRBJ2-3; the match to TRBD2 covers 7 bases. The CDR3 has 12 residues. Germline CDR1 and CDR2: SQVTM and ANQGSEA. The CDR3 reads CSQAGSGDTQYF. The CDR3 DNA is TGCAGTCAAGCGGGGAGTGGAGATACGCAGTATTTT.

This clone was seen only once. In DNA, the CDR3 is TGCGCCAGCAGCCCGGGCCAGGGGGGATCTGGAAACACCATATATTTT. It is translated as CASSPGQGGSGNTIYF. The chain couples TRBV5-1 to TRBJ1-3; 7 nucleotides align to TRBD1. Germline-derived CDR1 and CDR2 are SGHRS and YFSETQ. The V segment lost 4 bases and the J segment 1 base; nucleotides outside the gene matches: 8. The CDR3 consists of 16 residues.

This chain links TRBV5-1 with TRBJ2-7, with 11 bases identical to TRBD1. The J segment lost 2 bases and the V segment lost 5 bases, leaving 6 bases of the junction unmatched. The CDR3 is made up of 15 amino acids. Germline CDR1 and CDR2: SGHRS and YFSETQ. CDR3: CASSRGTGGTYEQYF. The CDR3 bases are TGCGCCAGCAGTCGTGGGACAGGGGGAACCTACGAGCAGTACTTC. Full variable domain (outside the CDR3, taken from reference TRBV5-1 and TRBJ2-7): KAGVTQTPRYLIKTRGQQVTLSCSPISGHRSVSWYQQTPGQGLQFLFEYFSETQRNKGNFPGRFSGRQFSNSRSEMNVSTLELGDSALYLCASSRGTGGTYEQYFGPGTRLTVT.

The chain uses TRBV6-1 and TRBJ2-1, with D possibly matching TRBD2 (7 bases). Germline assignment: CDR1 MNHNS and CDR2 SASEGT. Trimming took 2 bases from V and 8 from J, leaving 16 bases between them. The CDR3 contains 15 residues. The chain's CDR3 is CASSELGGGGYEQFF. CDR3 nucleotide sequence: TGTGCCAGCAGTGAATTGGGGGGGGGCGGTTATGAGCAGTTCTTC.

V and J are TRBV4-1 and TRBJ2-7; 7 positions agree with TRBD1. Germline CDR1 reads MGHRA; CDR2 reads YSYEKL. The junction had 7 bases not matched to a gene; V was cut back by 3 bases and J by 2 bases. The CDR3 length is 15 residues. CDR3 amino acids: CASSQERDRTYEQYF. The CDR3 DNA follows: TGCGCCAGCAGCCAGGAAAGGGACAGAACCTACGAGCAGTACTTC.

CDR3 amino acids: CASSVAPTITYEQYF. The CDR3 nucleotides read TGTGCCAGCAGCGTAGCCCCGACAATCACCTACGAGCAGTACTTC. This sequence joins TRBV9 and TRBJ2-7; D is unresolved. V dropped 0 bases and J dropped 2 bases, with 12 bases sitting between them. Looked up from germline, CDR1 is SGDLS and CDR2 is YYNGEE. The CDR3 extends over 15 amino acids.

This sequence joins TRBV7-3 and TRBJ2-7; D possibly corresponds to TRBD1 (5 bases). CDR3 size: 13 residues. V was clipped by 5 bases and J by 3 bases, with 11 bases between them. Looked up from germline, CDR1 is SGHTA and CDR2 is FQGTGA. The CDR3 sequence: CASSTADNYEQYF. DNA of the CDR3: TGTGCCAGCAGCACCGCGGACAACTACGAGCAGTACTTC.

The V call is TRBV4-2, the J call TRBJ1-1; 8 nucleotides align to TRBD1. V trimming: 4 bases; J trimming: 2 bases; junction bases outside the gene matches: 15. Germline CDR1 is LGHNA and CDR2 is YNFKEQ. This CDR3 has 18 amino acids. DNA for the CDR3: TGTGCCAGCAGCCGGACCGACAGGGGTCGGGCTCCTAACACTGAAGCTTTCTTT. This encodes CASSRTDRGRAPNTEAFF.

The genes are TRBV12-3 or TRBV12-4 and TRBJ2-7; TRBD1 aligns across 8 bases. V gave up 6 bases and J gave up 1 base; unmatched junction bases: 2. The CDR3 has 13 residues. CDR3 bases: TGTGCCAGCAGCAGGGGGCAGTCCTACGAGCAGTACTTC. The encoded protein is CASSRGQSYEQYF.

The chain combines TRBV7-9 with TRBJ1-2; D is unresolved. The germline CDR1 and CDR2 sequences are SEHNR and FQNEAQ (reference sequence). V was pared by 2 bases and J by 4 bases, with 8 bases between. The CDR3 loop spans 13 amino acids. This CDR3 reads CASSLTGSYGYTF. The DNA of the CDR3 is TGTGCCAGCAGCTTAACGGGGAGCTATGGCTACACCTTC.

The sample holds one count of this clone. This chain connects TRBV6-6 to TRBJ1-3; no clear D. This CDR3 has 14 amino acids. Germline V gives CDR1 MNHNY, CDR2 SVGAGI (reference sequence). The V and J ends lost 6 bases and 7 bases respectively, with 16 bases between them. CDR3 nucleotides: TGTGCCAGCAGCACCTGGGGAGTGAGCAACACCATATATTTT. Amino acids: CASSTWGVSNTIYF.

This chain joins TRBV4-2 and TRBJ2-5; D unclear. Germline CDR1 is LGHNA and CDR2 is YNFKEQ. V lost 0 bases and J 1 base, leaving 9 bases between the germline ends. The CDR3 totals 15 residues. The CDR3 nucleotides are TGTGCCAGCAGCCAAGATGTAGACTCCCAAGAGACCCAGTACTTC. Its translation is CASSQDVDSQETQYF.